What follows describes a single T cell receptor beta chain. This entry comes from a study of blood T cell repertoires in COVID-19. Study information: Samples came from the United States, Italy and Spain, spanning acute and convalescent COVID-19.

There are 15 residues in the CDR3. V dropped 2 bases and J dropped 6 bases, with 14 bases sitting between them. Germline V gives CDR1 MRHNA, CDR2 SNTAGT. Generated by immunoSEQ multiplex PCR, the TCRdb table keeps only in-frame clones and is missing some. Of approximately 270,000 clones in the sample, around 86% were seen once. The specimen sequenced was PBMCs or T cells enriched from blood (not recorded which). This sequence joins TRBV6-4 and TRBJ2-1, with D perhaps TRBD2 (6 bases). This receptor was obtained from a man aged 35 to 55 who had recovered from COVID-19. The CDR3 sequence is CASSDPGVPLNEQFF. DNA for the CDR3: TGTGCCAGCAGTGACCCGGGGGTTCCTCTCAATGAGCAGTTCTTC.